The present entry profiles one TCR beta chain with its context. A single count supports this clone. The clone's antigen remains unknown. No much larger clone exists at a distance of one base, and base qualities are not known. V is pared back by 1 base and J by 5 bases, with 17 bases lying between the germline termini. The CDR3 runs 16 residues from the cysteine to the phenylalanine. Kept here is only the CDR3 DNA, which spans 48 bases and is read in frame from base 1. CDR1 and CDR2 (MGHRA, YSYEKL) derive from the germline V gene. Explained via the paper, the time point label denotes: baseline before first vaccination. Vaccinee samples came from UK trials COV001 and COV002, including a single-blind randomized controlled phase 2/3 trial of AZD1222 (ChAdOx1 nCoV-19) in healthy adults. For TCRbeta chain sequencing, PBMC samples were collected from trial participants at day 0 and at day 28 after the second dose.

The CDR3 regions of human TCRbeta chains were subjected to immunosequencing. As for the authors' bioinformatics: Repertoire TCRs were checked for matches against a reference library of SARS-CoV-2-specific TCRs that had been generated using the MIRA antigen-specificity platform. Breadth was defined as the fraction of unique TCRs that were SARS-CoV-2-associated, and depth was defined as the fraction of total T cells that were SARS-CoV-2-associated. Using the MIRA data, each spike-specific TCR was assigned both to the spike region to which the TCR was reactive and to a CD4 or CD8 class. Log10-transformed breadth and depth values were compared by one-way ANOVA with Sidak's multiple comparisons tests. The source is immuneACCESS, and TCRdb retained only in-frame sequences with V and J called. Part of the clones is not carried over; for the studies checked, unresolved V genes explain less than half of this, and the remainder is unexplained. V, J and clone size derive from that table, while D and trimming were established from the DNA sequence. This sample comprises roughly 81,000 clones, 80% to 90% of them detected only once. Under 20% of the sample rests with the top ten.

This record belongs to a study of T cell responses to AZD1222 COVID-19 vaccine (dated by TCRdb to the early 2020s). With respect to the entire study: AZD1222 recipients given second doses at about 4 weeks or at about 12 weeks were pooled, since spike-specific TCR depth and breadth were not found to differ between the two schedules. TCR sequencing was performed for 233 trial participants, of whom about 200 were given two doses of AZD1222 and some 26 were given two doses of MenACWY control vaccine. Enrollment into the trials was organized by age into subgroups of 18-55, 56-69 and 70-plus years, and those subgroups contained roughly 150, 30 and 60 TCR-sequenced participants, respectively. What the study reported, not specific to this receptor: CD4 TCRs associated with the vaccine covered the entire spike protein, and the dominant responses were in regions 160-218 and 743-854. Because no day 14 peak-response samples were available, the repertoires could be characterized only after the peak T cell response. Participants were mostly white British and included more females than males, and it was suggested by the authors that clonal diversity may have been underestimated. Spike-specific TCR breadth and depth rose significantly after two AZD1222 doses compared with day 0 and with MenACWY recipients. Reportedly, close to half of the unique spike-specific TCRs recognized epitopes lying outside the regions that are mutated in the B.1.351 and B.1.1.7 variants. The 56-69-year group was small, and its depth increase did not reach significance, likely because of low power. Conclusions about previously exposed vaccinees were limited because only six AZD1222 recipients were SARS-CoV-2 seropositive at baseline.

The rearranged chain carries TRBV4-1 and TRBJ1-1; TRBD1 might be the D gene, on 6 matching bases. The clonotype comes from an adult in good health. The sample here was peripheral blood, taken on day 0 of AZD1222 vaccination. The CDR3 protein: CASSQGPGRTGTEAFF. DNA sequence: TGCGCCAGCAGCCAAGGCCCGGGCCGCACAGGGACTGAAGCTTTCTTT.